The 25 T cell receptor beta chains given below trace back to one sample, sequenced in a study of identical twins. A single record per CDR3 protein comes from TCRdb applying MiXCR to the 5' RACE reads. There are fewer than 500,000 distinct CDR3 sequences in the sample; more than 13% occur only once, and approximately 0.98% lies in the top ten. This sample also belongs to another study, concerning yellow fever vaccine responses in identical twins.

Sequenced input: CD4+ T cells sorted from blood. These TCRs come from a woman between 18 and 29 years old in good health.

This clonotype was seen a handful of times. The chain carries TRBV5-1 and TRBJ1-1, with TRBD1 matching 7 bases. The CDR3 runs 15 residues. With V trimmed by 1 base and J by 2 bases, 5 bases remained unmatched. Looked up from germline, CDR1 is SGHRS and CDR2 is YFSETQ. The CDR3 loop reads CASSLRTGANTEAFF. The CDR3 nucleotides read TGCGCCAGCAGCTTGCGGACAGGAGCCAACACTGAAGCTTTCTTT.

This sequence joins TRBV5-5 and TRBJ2-1; possibly TRBD1 for D (5 bases). V was pared by 0 bases and J by 11 bases, with 21 bases between. Germline assignment: CDR1 SGHKS and CDR2 YYEKEE (reference sequence). CDR3 length equals 16 residues. The CDR3 here is CASSLDRTNWGNKQFF. CDR3 nucleotides: TGTGCCAGCAGCTTGGACAGGACCAATTGGGGAAATAAGCAGTTCTTC. Filled out from reference TRBV5-5 and TRBJ2-1, the complete variable domain reads DAGVTQSPTHLIKTRGQQVTLRCSPISGHKSVSWYQQVLGQGPQFIFQYYEKEERGRGNFPDRFSARQFPNYSSELNVNALLLGDSALYLCASSLDRTNWGNKQFFGPGTRLTVL.

This clonotype was observed at least ten times. The chain uses TRBV29-1 and TRBJ2-1; maybe TRBD1 (6 bases). The germline gives CDR1 SQVTM, CDR2 ANQGSEA. CDR3 length: 12 residues. The germline V and J ends were trimmed by 6 bases and 4 bases, with 10 bases remaining between them. CDR3 sequence: CSVGDNYNEQFF. CDR3 coding DNA: TGCAGCGTAGGGGACAATTACAATGAGCAGTTCTTC.

The chain joins TRBV10-3 to TRBJ1-1; TRBD1 matches at 7 bases. V trimming: 0 bases; J trimming: 6 bases; junction bases outside the gene matches: 4. Germline CDR1 reads ENHRY; CDR2 reads SYGVKD. This CDR3 region has 14 residues. The CDR3 region has the DNA TGTGCCATCAGTGAGTCGAAGAGGGGGCCTGAAGCTTTCTTT. It specifies CAISESKRGPEAFF.

This clonotype was found a few times. CDR3 in amino acids: CASSRSTGGSYEQYF. DNA for the CDR3: TGTGCCAGCAGTCGATCGACAGGGGGCTCCTACGAGCAGTACTTC. The V and J genes are TRBV6-1 and TRBJ2-7; TRBD1 matches 9 bases. Germline CDR1 reads MNHNS; CDR2 reads SASEGT. The CDR3 is made up of 15 amino acids. V lost 5 bases to trimming and J lost 0 bases; unmatched junction nucleotides: 5.

This clonotype was seen a handful of times. This chain uses TRBV5-1 with TRBJ2-1; TRBD1 aligns across 11 bases. CDR3 length equals 16 residues. The junction had 6 bases not matched to a gene; V was cut back by 0 bases and J by 7 bases. Germline CDR1 and CDR2: SGHRS and YFSETQ. The CDR3 DNA is TGCGCCAGCAGCTTGGCCCTTGGGACAGGGGGGAATGAGCAGTTCTTC. Encoded protein: CASSLALGTGGNEQFF.

For the CDR3, the DNA is TGTGCCAGCAGTGAACGGTCAGGACCCTTCTACGAGCAGTACTTC. Translated, it gives CASSERSGPFYEQYF. The chain joins TRBV2 to TRBJ2-7; D gene unclear. There are 15 residues in the CDR3. Trimming stripped 2 bases from V and 3 bases from J, with 14 bases between. The germline V gene encodes CDR1 SNHLY and CDR2 FYNNEI. Combining the CDR3 with reference TRBV2 and TRBJ2-7 gives the whole variable domain EPEVTQTPSHQVTQMGQEVILRCVPISNHLYFYWYRQILGQKVEFLVSFYNNEISEKSEIFDDQFSVERPDGSNFTLKIRSTKLEDSAMYFCASSERSGPFYEQYFGPGTRLTVT.

The table lists this clonotype with a few counts. The chain has TRBV5-1 and TRBJ2-7; D might be TRBD1 (6 bases). V was pared by 0 bases and J by 4 bases, with 14 bases between. This CDR3 comprises 15 residues. Germline CDR1 reads SGHRS; CDR2 reads YFSETQ. The CDR3 DNA sequence: TGCGCCAGCAGCTTGGATTTGGGGCAGGGGTACGAGCAGTACTTC. The encoded protein is CASSLDLGQGYEQYF.

This clonotype was recorded many times. The genes are TRBV12-3 or TRBV12-4 and TRBJ1-2, with D perhaps matching TRBD1 (5 bases). This CDR3 is built from 14 residues. V was trimmed by 7 bases and J by 4 bases, leaving 16 bases between them. DNA of the CDR3: TGTGCCAGCAACCGAATATCGGGGGTCTATGGCTACACCTTC. It encodes CASNRISGVYGYTF.

In this sample, this clonotype turned up many times. This chain connects TRBV6-5 to TRBJ2-3; D perhaps matches TRBD2 (6 bases). The germline V gene encodes CDR1 MNHEY and CDR2 SVGAGI. The ends were cut back, 2 bases at V and 5 bases at J, with 14 bases in the middle. The CDR3 totals 15 residues. The CDR3 region is CASSYRGYGGDTQYF. The DNA of the CDR3 is TGTGCCAGCAGTTACCGTGGTTACGGGGGAGATACGCAGTATTTT.

This clonotype was observed at least ten times. The gene calls are TRBV12-3 or TRBV12-4 and TRBJ2-7, with 9 bases lining up with TRBD2. The CDR3 is 17 amino acids. Germline trimming cut 5 bases from V and 0 bases from J; bases unmatched to any gene: 11. The CDR3 DNA sequence: TGTGCCAGCAGTACCCAGGTGACTAGCGGTGACTCCTACGAGCAGTACTTC. It specifies CASSTQVTSGDSYEQYF.

This clonotype appeared a few times. This chain joins TRBV15 and TRBJ2-1, with D perhaps TRBD1 (9 bases). Germline assignment: CDR1 LNHNV and CDR2 YYDKDF (reference sequence). V dropped 5 bases and J dropped 3 bases, with 20 bases sitting between them. CDR3 length: 17 residues. The CDR3 region is CATSPTIAGQGYNEQFF. CDR3 DNA sequence: TGTGCCACCAGCCCGACAATAGCGGGACAGGGCTACAATGAGCAGTTCTTC.

This clonotype has just a few counts. The chain joins TRBV20-1 to TRBJ2-5; D gene ambiguous. The germline V and J ends were trimmed by 0 bases and 5 bases, with 7 bases remaining between them. The CDR3 is 12 residues long. Per germline, CDR1 DFQATT and CDR2 SNEGSKA (reference sequence). CDR3 residues: CSARDGWETQYF. The CDR3 DNA follows: TGCAGTGCTAGAGATGGGTGGGAGACCCAGTACTTC.

This chain links TRBV7-9 with TRBJ2-7, with 7 bases lining up with TRBD1. Germline V gene lookup returns CDR1 SEHNR and CDR2 FQNEAQ (reference sequence). V was clipped by 8 bases and J by 1 base; unmatched bases: 11. The CDR3 extends over 15 amino acids. The CDR3 DNA is TGTGCCAGCTGCTCCCTCGGGGACAGATCCTACGAGCAGTACTTC. It encodes CASCSLGDRSYEQYF.

This clonotype was counted only a few times. The rearrangement joins TRBV28 to TRBJ1-5; D is undetermined. The germline V gene encodes CDR1 MDHEN and CDR2 SYDVKM. The CDR3 contains 14 residues. V was cut by 8 bases and J by 7 bases, with 18 bases left in between. The CDR3 loop is CASQREDGGQPQHF. DNA of the CDR3: TGTGCCAGCCAAAGGGAGGACGGTGGACAGCCCCAGCATTTT.

V is TRBV20-1 and J is TRBJ2-3; perhaps TRBD1 as D (5 bases). Trimming took 3 bases from V and 3 from J, leaving 10 bases between them. Germline assignment: CDR1 DFQATT and CDR2 SNEGSKA (reference sequence). This CDR3 spans 13 amino acids. CDR3 coding DNA: TGCAGTGCTAGCCAGGGTTTTACAGATACGCAGTATTTT. Translation: CSASQGFTDTQYF.

J is TRBJ2-1 and V is TRBV28; 9 bases map to TRBD1. The trim removed 6 bases at V and 5 bases at J, leaving 8 bases unmatched. Germline CDR1 MDHEN, CDR2 SYDVKM. The CDR3 is 15 amino acids. This chain's CDR3 is CASSSTGGRNNEQFF. Written as DNA, the CDR3 is TGTGCCAGCAGCTCCACAGGGGGCAGAAACAATGAGCAGTTCTTC. The full variable domain, rest sourced from reference TRBV28 and TRBJ2-1, is DVKVTQSSRYLVKRTGEKVFLECVQDMDHENMFWYRQDPGLGLRLIYFSYDVKMKEKGDIPEGYSVSREKKERFSLILESASTNQTSMYLCASSSTGGRNNEQFFGPGTRLTVL.

The chain recombines TRBV7-6 with TRBJ2-1; maybe TRBD2 (7 bases). Germline V lookup: CDR1 SGHVS, CDR2 FNYEAQ. The CDR3 consists of 16 residues. V lost 2 bases to trimming and J lost 4 bases, with 15 bases between them. CDR3 amino acids: CASSLSSGGVYNEQFF. The CDR3 DNA follows: TGTGCCAGCAGCTTATCCTCGGGGGGCGTTTACAATGAGCAGTTCTTC.

This chain uses TRBV5-1 with TRBJ2-1; 8 bases map to TRBD1. J lost 7 bases, V lost 4 bases, and 7 bases had no gene match. Looked up from germline, CDR1 is SGHRS and CDR2 is YFSETQ. The CDR3 loop spans 14 amino acids. CDR3 bases: TGCGCCAGCAGCCGACCCCAGGGGGCTAATGAGCAGTTCTTC. Residues: CASSRPQGANEQFF.

This clonotype appeared many times. V is TRBV7-2 and J is TRBJ1-5, with D possibly matching TRBD1 (5 bases). V was cut by 5 bases and J by 2 bases, with 16 bases left in between. The CDR3 totals 16 residues. The V gene's germline CDR1 is SGHTA and CDR2 FQGNSA. CDR3 amino acids: CASSKWLGAGNQPQHF. CDR3 nucleotide sequence: TGTGCCAGCAGCAAATGGCTCGGGGCTGGCAATCAGCCCCAGCATTTT.

There are a few counts of this clonotype. This rearrangement joins TRBV14 to TRBJ2-1; D could derive from TRBD1 or TRBD2 (5 bases each). CDR3 length: 16 residues. Trimming left V 2 bases short and J 5 bases short, with 16 bases between. Germline-derived CDR1 and CDR2 are SGHDN and FVKESK. This CDR3 reads CASSQMFGTPNNEQFF. The CDR3 DNA sequence: TGTGCCAGCAGCCAAATGTTTGGGACGCCGAACAATGAGCAGTTCTTC. The full variable domain, in which reference TRBV14 and TRBJ2-1 provide the parts outside the CDR3, is EAGVTQFPSHSVIEKGQTVTLRCDPISGHDNLYWYRRVMGKEIKFLLHFVKESKQDESGMPNNRFLAERTGGTYSTLKVQPAELEDSGVYFCASSQMFGTPNNEQFFGPGTRLTVL.

V and J are TRBV24-1 and TRBJ2-1, with D hard to call. Between the trimmed V and J ends, which lost 9 bases and 12 bases, there was a span of 23 bases. The CDR3 totals 14 residues. Germline V lookup: CDR1 KGHDR, CDR2 SFDVKD. DNA of the CDR3: TGTGCCACCTCTGATGTCGGACCCGCGGTTGCGCAGTTCTTC. This sequence encodes CATSDVGPAVAQFF.

This clonotype was counted only a few times. This CDR3 reads CASSSPSGSGVNEQFF. DNA of the CDR3: TGTGCCAGCAGTTCCCCTAGCGGGAGTGGGGTCAATGAGCAGTTCTTC. The chain combines TRBV6-2 or TRBV6-3 with TRBJ2-1, with TRBD2 identical over 10 bases. The V gene's germline CDR1 is MNHEY and CDR2 SVGEGT. The CDR3 has 16 residues. With 4 bases clipped from V and 6 bases from J, the junction kept 9 bases outside the gene matches.

The V and J genes are TRBV20-1 and TRBJ2-7; D is possibly TRBD2 (5 bases). This CDR3 is built from 13 residues. Germline V lookup: CDR1 DFQATT, CDR2 SNEGSKA (reference sequence). Trimming shortened V by 3 bases and J by 4 bases, and 13 bases separated the two germline ends. As DNA, the CDR3 is TGCAGTGCTAGTTCGGGCCGGGGTTACGAGCAGTACTTC. It is translated as CSASSGRGYEQYF.

This chain's CDR3 is CATSRDLSLGTSLLHEQFF. The CDR3 DNA sequence: TGTGCCACCAGCAGAGATTTGTCCCTCGGGACTAGCCTTCTCCATGAGCAGTTCTTC. The chain has TRBV15 and TRBJ2-1, with 9 bases fitting TRBD2. V dropped 0 bases and J dropped 8; count of bases not matched to a gene: 17. The CDR3 has 19 residues. Looked up from germline, CDR1 is LNHNV and CDR2 is YYDKDF (reference sequence). Filled out from reference TRBV15 and TRBJ2-1, the complete variable domain reads DAMVIQNPRYQVTQFGKPVTLSCSQTLNHNVMYWYQQKSSQAPKLLFHYYDKDFNNEADTPDNFQSRRPNTSFCFLDIRSPGLGDTAMYLCATSRDLSLGTSLLHEQFFGPGTRLTVL.